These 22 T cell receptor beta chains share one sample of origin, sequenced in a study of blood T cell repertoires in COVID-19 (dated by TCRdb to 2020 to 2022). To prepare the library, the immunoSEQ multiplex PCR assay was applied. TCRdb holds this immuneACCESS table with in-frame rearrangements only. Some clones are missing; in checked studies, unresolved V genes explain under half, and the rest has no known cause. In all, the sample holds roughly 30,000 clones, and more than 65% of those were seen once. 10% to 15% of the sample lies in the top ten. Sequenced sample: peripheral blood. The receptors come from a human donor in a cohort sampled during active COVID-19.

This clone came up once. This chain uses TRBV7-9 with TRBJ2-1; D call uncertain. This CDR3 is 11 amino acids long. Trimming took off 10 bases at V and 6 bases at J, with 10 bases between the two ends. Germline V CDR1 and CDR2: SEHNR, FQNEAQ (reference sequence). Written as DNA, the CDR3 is TGTGCCACCAGGAGAGCCAATGAGCAGTTCTTC. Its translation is CATRRANEQFF.

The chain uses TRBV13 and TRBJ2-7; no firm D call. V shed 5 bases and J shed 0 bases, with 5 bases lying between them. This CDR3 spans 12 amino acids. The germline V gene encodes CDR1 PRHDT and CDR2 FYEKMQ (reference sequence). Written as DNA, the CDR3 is TGTGCCAGCAGCCTCAGCTCCTACGAGCAGTACTTC. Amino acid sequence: CASSLSSYEQYF.

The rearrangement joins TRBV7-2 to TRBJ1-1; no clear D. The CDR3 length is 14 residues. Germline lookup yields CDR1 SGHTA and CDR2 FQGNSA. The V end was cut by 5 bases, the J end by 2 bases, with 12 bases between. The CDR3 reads CASSLYGGNTEAFF. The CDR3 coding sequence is TGTGCCAGCAGCCTATACGGAGGAAACACTGAAGCTTTCTTT. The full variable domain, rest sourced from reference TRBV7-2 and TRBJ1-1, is GAGVSQSPSNKVTEKGKDVELRCDPISGHTALYWYRQSLGQGLEFLIYFQGNSAPDKSGLPSDRFSAERTGGSVSTLTIQRTQQEDSAVYLCASSLYGGNTEAFFGQGTRLTVV.

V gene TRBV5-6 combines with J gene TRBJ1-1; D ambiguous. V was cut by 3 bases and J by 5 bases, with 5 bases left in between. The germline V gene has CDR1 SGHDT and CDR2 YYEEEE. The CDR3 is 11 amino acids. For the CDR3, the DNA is TGTGCCAGCAGCTCGAGGACTGAAGCTTTCTTT. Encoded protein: CASSSRTEAFF.

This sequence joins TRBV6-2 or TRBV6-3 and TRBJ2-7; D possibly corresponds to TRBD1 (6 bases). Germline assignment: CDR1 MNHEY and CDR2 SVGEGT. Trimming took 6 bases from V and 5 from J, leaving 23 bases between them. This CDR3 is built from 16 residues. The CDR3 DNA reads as TGTGCCAGCAGCCCTCACAGGGCCGCGGCAAGGAACGAGCAGTACTTC. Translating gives CASSPHRAAARNEQYF.

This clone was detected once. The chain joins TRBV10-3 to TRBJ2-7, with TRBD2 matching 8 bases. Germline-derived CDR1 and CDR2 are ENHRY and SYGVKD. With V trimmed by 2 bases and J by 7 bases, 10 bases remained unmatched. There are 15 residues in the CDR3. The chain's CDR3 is CAISEGGSGVKEQYF. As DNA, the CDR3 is TGTGCCATCAGTGAGGGTGGTAGCGGGGTGAAAGAGCAGTACTTC.

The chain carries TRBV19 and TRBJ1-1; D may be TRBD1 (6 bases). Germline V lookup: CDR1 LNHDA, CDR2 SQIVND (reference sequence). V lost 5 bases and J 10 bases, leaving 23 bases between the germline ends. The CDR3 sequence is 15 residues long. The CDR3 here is CASSFLGGGAWGAFF. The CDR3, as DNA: TGTGCCAGTAGTTTCCTCGGGGGGGGCGCTTGGGGAGCTTTCTTT.

The CDR3, as DNA: TGCGCCAGCAGCTTGCAGGGACAGGGATCCGGGGAGCTGTTTTTT. This sequence encodes CASSLQGQGSGELFF. The rearrangement links TRBV5-1 to TRBJ2-2; 9 bases align to TRBD1. Germline-derived CDR1 and CDR2 are SGHRS and YFSETQ. The CDR3 runs to 15 residues. The V segment lost 1 base and the J segment 6 bases; nucleotides outside the gene matches: 4. The full variable domain, in which reference TRBV5-1 and TRBJ2-2 provide the parts outside the CDR3, is KAGVTQTPRYLIKTRGQQVTLSCSPISGHRSVSWYQQTPGQGLQFLFEYFSETQRNKGNFPGRFSGRQFSNSRSEMNVSTLELGDSALYLCASSLQGQGSGELFFGEGSRLTVL.

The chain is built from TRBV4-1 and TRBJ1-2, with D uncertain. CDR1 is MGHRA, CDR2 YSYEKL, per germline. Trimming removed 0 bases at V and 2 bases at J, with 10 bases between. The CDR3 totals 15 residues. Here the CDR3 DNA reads TGCGCCAGCAGCCAAGATCTTGAGACAAACTATGGCTACACCTTC. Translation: CASSQDLETNYGYTF.

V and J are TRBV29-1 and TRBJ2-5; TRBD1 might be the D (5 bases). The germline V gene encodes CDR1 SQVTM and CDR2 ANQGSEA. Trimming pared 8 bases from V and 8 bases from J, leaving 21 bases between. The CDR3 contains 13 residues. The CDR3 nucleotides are TGCAGCTCTAAAATCAGGGCAGCTGATACCCAGTACTTC. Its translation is CSSKIRAADTQYF.

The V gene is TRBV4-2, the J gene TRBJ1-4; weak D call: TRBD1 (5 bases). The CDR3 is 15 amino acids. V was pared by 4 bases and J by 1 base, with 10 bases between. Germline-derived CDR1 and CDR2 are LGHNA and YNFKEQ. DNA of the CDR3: TGTGCCAGCAGCCCACCGGGGGGAACTAATGAAAAACTGTTTTTT. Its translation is CASSPPGGTNEKLFF.

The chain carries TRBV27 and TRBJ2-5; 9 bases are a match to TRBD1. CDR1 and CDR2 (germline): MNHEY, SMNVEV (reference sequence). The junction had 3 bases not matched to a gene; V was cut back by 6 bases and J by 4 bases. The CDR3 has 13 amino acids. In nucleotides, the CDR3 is TGTGCCAGCAGCCGGGACAGGGCAGAGACCCAGTACTTC. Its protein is CASSRDRAETQYF.

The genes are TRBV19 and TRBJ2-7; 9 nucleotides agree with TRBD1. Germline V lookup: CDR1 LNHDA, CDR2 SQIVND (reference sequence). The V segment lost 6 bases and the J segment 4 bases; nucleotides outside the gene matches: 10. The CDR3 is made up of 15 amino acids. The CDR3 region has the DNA TGTGCCAGTAGGGATGGGACAGGGTCCGCTTACGAGCAGTACTTC. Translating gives CASRDGTGSAYEQYF. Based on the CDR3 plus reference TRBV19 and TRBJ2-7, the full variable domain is DGGITQSPKYLFRKEGQNVTLSCEQNLNHDAMYWYRQDPGQGLRLIYYSQIVNDFQKGDIAEGYSVSREKKESFPLTVTSAQKNPTAFYLCASRDGTGSAYEQYFGPGTRLTVT.

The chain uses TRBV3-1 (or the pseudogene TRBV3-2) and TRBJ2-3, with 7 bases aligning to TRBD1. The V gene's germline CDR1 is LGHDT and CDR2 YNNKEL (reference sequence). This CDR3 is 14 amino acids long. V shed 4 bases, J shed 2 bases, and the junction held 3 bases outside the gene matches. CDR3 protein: CASSRTGPTDTQYF. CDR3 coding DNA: TGTGCCAGCAGCCGGACAGGCCCCACAGATACGCAGTATTTT.

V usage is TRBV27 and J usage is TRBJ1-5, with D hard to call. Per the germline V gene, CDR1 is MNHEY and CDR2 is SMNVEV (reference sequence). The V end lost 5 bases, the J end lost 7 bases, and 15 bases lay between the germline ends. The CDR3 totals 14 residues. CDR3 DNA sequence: TGTGCCAGCAGTAATCGGGGTCCAAGACAGCCCCAGCATTTT. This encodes CASSNRGPRQPQHF.

In DNA, the CDR3 is TGTGCCACCAGCAGCGACTGGGGCAGGGTTTACGAGCAGTACTTC. Protein: CATSSDWGRVYEQYF. V and J are TRBV15 and TRBJ2-7; maybe TRBD1 (5 bases). Germline CDR1 is LNHNV and CDR2 is YYDKDF (reference sequence). CDR3 length equals 15 residues. Trimming shortened V by 3 bases and J by 4 bases, and 16 bases separated the two germline ends.

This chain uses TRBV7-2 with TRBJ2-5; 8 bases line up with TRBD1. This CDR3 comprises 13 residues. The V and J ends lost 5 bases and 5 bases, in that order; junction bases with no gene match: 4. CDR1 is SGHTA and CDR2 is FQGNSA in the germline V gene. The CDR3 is CASSTGQGETQYF. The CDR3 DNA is TGTGCCAGCAGCACAGGACAGGGTGAGACCCAGTACTTC.

CDR3: CASSLGVSGTSETQYF. The CDR3 region has the DNA TGCGCCAGCAGCTTGGGCGTTTCAGGGACATCGGAGACCCAGTACTTC. The V and J genes are TRBV5-1 and TRBJ2-5; possibly TRBD1 for D (6 bases). This CDR3 contains 16 residues. The V gene's germline CDR1 is SGHRS and CDR2 YFSETQ. V shed 0 bases and J shed 5 bases, with 17 bases lying between them.

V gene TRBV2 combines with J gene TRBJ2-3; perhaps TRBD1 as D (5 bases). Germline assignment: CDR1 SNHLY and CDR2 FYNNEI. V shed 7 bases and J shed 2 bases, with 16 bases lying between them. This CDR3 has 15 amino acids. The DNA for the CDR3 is TGTGCCAGCAAGGATGGGGCGGCACACACAGATACGCAGTATTTT. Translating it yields CASKDGAAHTDTQYF.

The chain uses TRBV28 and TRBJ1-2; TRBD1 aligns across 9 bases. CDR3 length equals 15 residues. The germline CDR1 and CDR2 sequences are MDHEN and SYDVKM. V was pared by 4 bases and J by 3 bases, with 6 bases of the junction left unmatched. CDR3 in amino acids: CASSSGQGIDYGYTF. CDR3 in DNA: TGTGCCAGCAGTTCGGGACAGGGCATAGACTATGGCTACACCTTC.

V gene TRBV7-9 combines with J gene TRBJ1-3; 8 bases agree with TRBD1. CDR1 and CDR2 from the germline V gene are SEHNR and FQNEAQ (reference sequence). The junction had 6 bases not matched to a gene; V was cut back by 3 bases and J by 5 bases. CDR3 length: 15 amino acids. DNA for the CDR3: TGTGCCAGCAGCTTTCCAGGGGGCGCGAGAAACACCATATATTTT. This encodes CASSFPGGARNTIYF.

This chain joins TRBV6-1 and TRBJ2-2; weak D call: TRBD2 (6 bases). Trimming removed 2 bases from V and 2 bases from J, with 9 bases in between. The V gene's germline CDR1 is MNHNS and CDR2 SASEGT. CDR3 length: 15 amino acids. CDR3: CASSESGYNTGELFF. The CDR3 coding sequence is TGTGCCAGCAGTGAAAGCGGGTACAACACCGGGGAGCTGTTTTTT.